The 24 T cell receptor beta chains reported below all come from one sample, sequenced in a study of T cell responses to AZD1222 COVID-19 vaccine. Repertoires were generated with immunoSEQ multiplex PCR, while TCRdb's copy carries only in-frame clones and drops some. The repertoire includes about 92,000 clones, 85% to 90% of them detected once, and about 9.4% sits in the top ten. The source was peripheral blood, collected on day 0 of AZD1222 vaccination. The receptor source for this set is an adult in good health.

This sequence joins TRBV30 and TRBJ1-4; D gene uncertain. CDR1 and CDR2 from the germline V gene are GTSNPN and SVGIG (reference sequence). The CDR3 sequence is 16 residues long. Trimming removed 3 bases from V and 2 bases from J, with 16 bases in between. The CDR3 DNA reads TGTGCCTGGAGCCTCGGGGTTGGGCTGACTAATGAAAAACTGTTTTTT. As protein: CAWSLGVGLTNEKLFF.

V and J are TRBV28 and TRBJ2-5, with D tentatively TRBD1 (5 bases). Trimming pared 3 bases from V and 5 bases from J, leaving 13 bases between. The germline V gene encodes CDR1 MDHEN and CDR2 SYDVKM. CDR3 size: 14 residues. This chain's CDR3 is CASSFSGHLETQYF. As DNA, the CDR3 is TGTGCCAGCAGTTTCTCCGGACATCTGGAGACCCAGTACTTC. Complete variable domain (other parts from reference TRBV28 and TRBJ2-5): DVKVTQSSRYLVKRTGEKVFLECVQDMDHENMFWYRQDPGLGLRLIYFSYDVKMKEKGDIPEGYSVSREKKERFSLILESASTNQTSMYLCASSFSGHLETQYFGPGTRLLVL.

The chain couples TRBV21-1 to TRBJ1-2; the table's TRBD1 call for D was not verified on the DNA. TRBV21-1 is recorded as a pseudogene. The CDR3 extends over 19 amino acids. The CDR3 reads CASSGSFTDLTSSNYGYTF. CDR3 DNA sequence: TGTGCCAGCAGCGGAAGTTTTACAGACCTAACCTCTTCTAACTATGGCTACACCTTC.

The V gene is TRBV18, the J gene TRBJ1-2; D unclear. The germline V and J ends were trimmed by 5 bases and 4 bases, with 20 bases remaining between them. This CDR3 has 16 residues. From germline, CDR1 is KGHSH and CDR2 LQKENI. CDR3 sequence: CASSTMASNSLYGYTF. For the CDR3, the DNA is TGTGCCAGCTCAACCATGGCATCGAACAGCCTCTATGGCTACACCTTC. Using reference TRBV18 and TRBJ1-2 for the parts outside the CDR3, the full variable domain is NAGVMQNPRHLVRRRGQEARLRCSPMKGHSHVYWYRQLPEEGLKFMVYLQKENIIDESGMPKERFSAEFPKEGPSILRIQQVVRGDSAAYFCASSTMASNSLYGYTFGSGTRLTVV.

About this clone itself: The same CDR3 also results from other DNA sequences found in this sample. The CDR3 DNA is TGTGCCAGCAGCCAAGGGGGCCGCACTGAAGCTTTCTTT. It translates to CASSQGGRTEAFF. This chain links TRBV3-1 (or the pseudogene TRBV3-2) with TRBJ1-1, with a weak D call TRBD1 (5 bases). The germline V gene encodes CDR1 LGHDT and CDR2 YNNKEL (reference sequence). The CDR3 contains 13 residues. Trimming pared 1 base from V and 4 bases from J, leaving 7 bases between.

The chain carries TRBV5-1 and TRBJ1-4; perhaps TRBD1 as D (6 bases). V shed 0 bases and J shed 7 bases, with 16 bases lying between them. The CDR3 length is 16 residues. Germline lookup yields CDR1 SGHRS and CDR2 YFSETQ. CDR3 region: CASSLDRAGEGEKLFF. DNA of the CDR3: TGCGCCAGCAGCTTGGATAGGGCAGGGGAGGGTGAAAAACTGTTTTTT.

CDR3 sequence reads: CAISDLQGHEQYF. Written as DNA, the CDR3 is TGTGCCATCAGTGACCTCCAGGGGCACGAGCAGTACTTC. The V gene is TRBV10-3, the J gene TRBJ2-7; weak D call: TRBD1 (6 bases). Trimming removed 3 bases at V and 5 bases at J, with 11 bases between. CDR1 ENHRY and CDR2 SYGVKD come from the germline V gene. This CDR3 is built from 13 residues.

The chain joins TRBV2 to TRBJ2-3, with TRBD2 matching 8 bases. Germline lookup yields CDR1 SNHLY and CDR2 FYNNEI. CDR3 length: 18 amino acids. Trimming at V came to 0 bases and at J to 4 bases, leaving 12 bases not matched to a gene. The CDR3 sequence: CASSEAHSAGVEADTQYF. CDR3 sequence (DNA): TGTGCCAGCAGTGAAGCCCACTCAGCGGGAGTAGAAGCAGATACGCAGTATTTT.

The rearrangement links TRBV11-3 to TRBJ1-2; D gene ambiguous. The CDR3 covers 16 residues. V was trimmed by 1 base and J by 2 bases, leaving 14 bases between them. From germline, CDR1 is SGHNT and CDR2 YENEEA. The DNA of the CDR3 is TGTGCCAGCAGCTTAGGGGCGGAGACGGTCAACTATGGCTACACCTTC. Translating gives CASSLGAETVNYGYTF.

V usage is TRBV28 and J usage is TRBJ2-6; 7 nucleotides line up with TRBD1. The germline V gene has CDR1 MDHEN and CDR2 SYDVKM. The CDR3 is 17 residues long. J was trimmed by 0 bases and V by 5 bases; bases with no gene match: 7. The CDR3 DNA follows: TGTGCCAGCAGTCCGCCGGGACAGCCCTCTGGGGCCAACGTCCTGACTTTC. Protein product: CASSPPGQPSGANVLTF.

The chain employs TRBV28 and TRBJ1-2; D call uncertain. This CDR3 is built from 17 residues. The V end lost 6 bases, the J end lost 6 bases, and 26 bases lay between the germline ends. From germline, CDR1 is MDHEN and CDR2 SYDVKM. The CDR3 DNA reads TGTGCCAGCAGAAATACTGGGGAGGGTTTCGACACTAATGGCTACACCTTC. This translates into CASRNTGEGFDTNGYTF.

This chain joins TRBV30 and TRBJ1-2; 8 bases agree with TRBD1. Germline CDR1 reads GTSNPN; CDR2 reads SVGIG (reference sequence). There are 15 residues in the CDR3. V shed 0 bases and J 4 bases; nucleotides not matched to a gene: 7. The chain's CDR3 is CAWSVGTGGTYGYTF. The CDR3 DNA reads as TGTGCCTGGAGTGTGGGGACAGGTGGTACCTATGGCTACACCTTC.

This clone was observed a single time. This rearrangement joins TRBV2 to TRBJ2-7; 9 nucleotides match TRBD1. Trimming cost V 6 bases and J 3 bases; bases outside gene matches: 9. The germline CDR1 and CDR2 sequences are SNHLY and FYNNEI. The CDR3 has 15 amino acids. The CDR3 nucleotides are TGTGCCAGCAGCGCCCGGACAGGGGATCTCTACGAGCAGTACTTC. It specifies CASSARTGDLYEQYF.

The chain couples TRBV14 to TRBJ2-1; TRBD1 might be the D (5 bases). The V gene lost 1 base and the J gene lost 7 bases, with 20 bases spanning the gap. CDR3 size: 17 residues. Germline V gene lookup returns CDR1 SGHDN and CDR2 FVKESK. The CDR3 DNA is TGTGCCAGCAGCCAAGTTAGGGGTAGGGGCTCCCATAATGAGCAGTTCTTC. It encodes CASSQVRGRGSHNEQFF.

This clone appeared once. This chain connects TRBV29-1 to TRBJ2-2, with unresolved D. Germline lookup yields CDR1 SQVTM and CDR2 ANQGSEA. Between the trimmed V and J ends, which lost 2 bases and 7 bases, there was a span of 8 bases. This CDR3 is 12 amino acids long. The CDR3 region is CSVERLGGELFF. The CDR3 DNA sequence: TGCAGCGTTGAACGGTTGGGCGGGGAGCTGTTTTTT.

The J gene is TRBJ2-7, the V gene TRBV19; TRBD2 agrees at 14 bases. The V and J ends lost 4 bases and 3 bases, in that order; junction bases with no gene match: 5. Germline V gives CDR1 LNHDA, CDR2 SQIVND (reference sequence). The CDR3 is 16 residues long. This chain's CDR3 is CASSRGTSGGLYEQYF. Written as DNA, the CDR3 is TGTGCCAGTAGTAGAGGGACTAGCGGGGGTCTCTACGAGCAGTACTTC.

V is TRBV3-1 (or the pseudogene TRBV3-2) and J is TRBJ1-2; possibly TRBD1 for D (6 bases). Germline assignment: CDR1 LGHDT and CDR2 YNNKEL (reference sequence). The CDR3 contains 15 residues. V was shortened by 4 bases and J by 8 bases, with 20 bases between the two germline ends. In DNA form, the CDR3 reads TGTGCCAGCAGCCCCGGCGGGGGGCTATCGGGGGGCTACACCTTC. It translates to CASSPGGGLSGGYTF.

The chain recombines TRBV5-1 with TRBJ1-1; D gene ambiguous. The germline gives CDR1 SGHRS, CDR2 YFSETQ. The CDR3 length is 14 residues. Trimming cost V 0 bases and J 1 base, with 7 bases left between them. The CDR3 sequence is CASSLGSENTEAFF. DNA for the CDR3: TGCGCCAGCAGCTTGGGCTCGGAGAACACTGAAGCTTTCTTT.

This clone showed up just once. In DNA form, the CDR3 reads TGTGCCAGCTCACCTATGGTCCCGGACCAACCCTATGGCTACACCTTC. Protein: CASSPMVPDQPYGYTF. The V call is TRBV18, the J call TRBJ1-2; D not resolved. Germline V gives CDR1 KGHSH, CDR2 LQKENI. This CDR3 has 16 amino acids. The V and J ends lost 3 bases and 4 bases respectively, with 18 bases between them.

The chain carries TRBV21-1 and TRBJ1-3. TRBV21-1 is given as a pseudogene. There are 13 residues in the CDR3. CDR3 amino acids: CASMRATGNTIYF. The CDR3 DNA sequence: TGTGCCAGCATGCGGGCTACTGGAAACACCATATATTTT.

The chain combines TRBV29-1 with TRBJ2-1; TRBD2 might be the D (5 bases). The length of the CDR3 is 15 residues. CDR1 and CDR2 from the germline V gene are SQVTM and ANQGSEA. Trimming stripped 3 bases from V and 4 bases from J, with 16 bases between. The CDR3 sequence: CSVDSLGLNYNEQFF. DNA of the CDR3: TGCAGCGTTGACAGTCTTGGACTCAATTACAATGAGCAGTTCTTC.

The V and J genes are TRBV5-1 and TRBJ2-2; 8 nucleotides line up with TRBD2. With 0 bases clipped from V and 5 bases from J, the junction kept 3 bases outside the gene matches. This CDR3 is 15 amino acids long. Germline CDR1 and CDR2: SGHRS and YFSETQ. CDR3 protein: CASSLGSGDTGELFF. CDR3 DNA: TGCGCCAGCAGCTTGGGTAGCGGGGATACCGGGGAGCTGTTTTTT. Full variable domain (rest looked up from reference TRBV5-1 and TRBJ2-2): KAGVTQTPRYLIKTRGQQVTLSCSPISGHRSVSWYQQTPGQGLQFLFEYFSETQRNKGNFPGRFSGRQFSNSRSEMNVSTLELGDSALYLCASSLGSGDTGELFFGEGSRLTVL.

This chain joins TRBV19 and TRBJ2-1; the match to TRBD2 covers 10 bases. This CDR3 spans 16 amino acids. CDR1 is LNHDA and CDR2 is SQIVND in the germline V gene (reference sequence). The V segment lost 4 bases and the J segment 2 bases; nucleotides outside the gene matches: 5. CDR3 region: CASSREAGGPYNEQFF. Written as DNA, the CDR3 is TGTGCCAGTAGTAGGGAAGCGGGAGGGCCCTACAATGAGCAGTTCTTC.

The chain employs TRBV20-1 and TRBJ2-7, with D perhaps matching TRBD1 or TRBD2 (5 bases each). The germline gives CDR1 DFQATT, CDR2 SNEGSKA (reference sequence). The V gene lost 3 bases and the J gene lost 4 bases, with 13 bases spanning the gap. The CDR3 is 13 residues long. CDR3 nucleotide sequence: TGCAGTGCTAGTAGGGGAGACAGATACGAGCAGTACTTC. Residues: CSASRGDRYEQYF.